The entry below gives a single TCR beta chain sequence along with its context. The data are from a study of blood T cell repertoires in COVID-19. Study as a whole: COVID-19 samples from acute and convalescent phases originated in the United States, Italy and Spain. Sources were T cells, B-cell-depleted T cells, or PBMCs; the material itself was cDNA or gDNA.

Seattle researchers signed up patients amid active infection and tracked them longitudinally. In the authors' methods: Using reference gene primer amplification, nucleated cell counts were estimated. TCRdb keeps only in-frame clones here, not all; method: immunoSEQ multiplex PCR. V, J and clone size are taken as reported in that table, and D and trimming were inferred from the DNA itself. The repertoire holds about 170,000 clones, with 80% to 90% as singletons. The CDR3 contains 15 residues. Germline CDR1 and CDR2: SGHVS and FQNEAQ. V lost 5 bases and J lost 7, with 20 bases in between. The sequenced sample was peripheral blood. The rearrangement joins TRBV7-8 to TRBJ1-1; weak D call: TRBD1 (6 bases). This receptor was taken from a woman in her 70s with COVID-19, enrolled during active disease. The CDR3 is CASSKIRGGIGEAFF. The DNA for the CDR3 is TGTGCCAGCAGCAAGATCAGAGGGGGTATAGGTGAAGCTTTCTTT.